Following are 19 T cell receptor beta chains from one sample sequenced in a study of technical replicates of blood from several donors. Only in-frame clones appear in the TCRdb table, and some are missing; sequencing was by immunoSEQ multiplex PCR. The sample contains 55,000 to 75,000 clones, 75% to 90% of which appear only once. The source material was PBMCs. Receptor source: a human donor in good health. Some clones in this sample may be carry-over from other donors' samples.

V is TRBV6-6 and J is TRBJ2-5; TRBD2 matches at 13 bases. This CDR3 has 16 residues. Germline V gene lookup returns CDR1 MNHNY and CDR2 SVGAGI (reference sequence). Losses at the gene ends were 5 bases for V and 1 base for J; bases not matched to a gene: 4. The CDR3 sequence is CASSTSGGAFQETQYF. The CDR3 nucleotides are TGTGCCAGCAGTACTAGCGGGGGGGCTTTCCAAGAGACCCAGTACTTC.

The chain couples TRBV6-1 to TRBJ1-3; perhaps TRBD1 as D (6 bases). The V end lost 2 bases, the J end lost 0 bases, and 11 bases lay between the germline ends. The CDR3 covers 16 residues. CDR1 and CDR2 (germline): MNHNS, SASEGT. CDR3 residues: CASSELTGISGNTIYF. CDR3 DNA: TGTGCCAGCAGTGAATTGACAGGAATCTCTGGAAACACCATATATTTT.

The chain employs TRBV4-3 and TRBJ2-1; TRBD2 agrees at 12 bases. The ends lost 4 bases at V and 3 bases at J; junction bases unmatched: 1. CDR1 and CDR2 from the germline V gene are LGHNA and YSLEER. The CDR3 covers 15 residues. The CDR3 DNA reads TGCGCCAGCAGCCCGGGACTAGCGGGCTACAATGAGCAGTTCTTC. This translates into CASSPGLAGYNEQFF.

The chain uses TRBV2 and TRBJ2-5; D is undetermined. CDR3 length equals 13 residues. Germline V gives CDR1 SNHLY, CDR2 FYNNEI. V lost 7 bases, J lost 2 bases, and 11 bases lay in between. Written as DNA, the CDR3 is TGTGCCAGCATTGCGCGGTTTCAAGAGACCCAGTACTTC. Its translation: CASIARFQETQYF.

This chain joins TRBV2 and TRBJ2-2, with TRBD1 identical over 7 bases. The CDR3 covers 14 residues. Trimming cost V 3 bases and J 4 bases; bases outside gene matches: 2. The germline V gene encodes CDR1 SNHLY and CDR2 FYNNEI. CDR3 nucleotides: TGTGCCAGCAGTGAGACAGGGCGCACCGGGGAGCTGTTTTTT. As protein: CASSETGRTGELFF.

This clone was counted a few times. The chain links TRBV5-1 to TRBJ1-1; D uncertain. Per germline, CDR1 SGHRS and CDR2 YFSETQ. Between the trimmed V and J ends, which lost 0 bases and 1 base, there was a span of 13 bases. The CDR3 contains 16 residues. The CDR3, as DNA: TGCGCCAGCAGCTTGGCCGTTGGAGTCGGGAACACTGAAGCTTTCTTT. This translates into CASSLAVGVGNTEAFF.

CDR3 DNA sequence: TGTGCCAGCAGCGTAGTGGCGGGATTACGAAATACGCAGTATTTT. Amino acids: CASSVVAGLRNTQYF. The V and J genes are TRBV9 and TRBJ2-3; maybe TRBD2 (6 bases). Germline CDR1 and CDR2: SGDLS and YYNGEE. V lost 0 bases and J lost 7, with 15 bases in between. The CDR3 extends over 15 amino acids.

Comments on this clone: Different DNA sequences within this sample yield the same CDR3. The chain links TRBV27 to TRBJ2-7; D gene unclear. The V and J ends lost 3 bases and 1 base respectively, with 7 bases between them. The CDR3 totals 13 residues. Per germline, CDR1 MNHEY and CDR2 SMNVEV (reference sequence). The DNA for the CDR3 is TGTGCCAGCAGTTTGGGCAGATCCTACGAGCAGTACTTC. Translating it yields CASSLGRSYEQYF.

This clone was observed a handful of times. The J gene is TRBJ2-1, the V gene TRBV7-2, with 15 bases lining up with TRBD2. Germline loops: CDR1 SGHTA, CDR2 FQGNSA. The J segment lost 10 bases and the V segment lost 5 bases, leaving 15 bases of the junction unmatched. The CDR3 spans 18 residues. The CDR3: CASSRSGTSGGPRGEQFF. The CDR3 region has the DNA TGTGCCAGCAGCCGGTCCGGGACTAGCGGGGGGCCTAGGGGGGAGCAGTTCTTC.

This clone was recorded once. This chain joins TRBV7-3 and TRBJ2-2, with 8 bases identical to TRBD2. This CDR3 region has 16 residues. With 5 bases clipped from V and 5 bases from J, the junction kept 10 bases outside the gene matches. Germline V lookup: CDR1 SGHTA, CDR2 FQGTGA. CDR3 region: CASSKLGRVNTGELFF. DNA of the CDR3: TGTGCCAGCAGCAAACTCGGGAGGGTTAATACCGGGGAGCTGTTTTTT.

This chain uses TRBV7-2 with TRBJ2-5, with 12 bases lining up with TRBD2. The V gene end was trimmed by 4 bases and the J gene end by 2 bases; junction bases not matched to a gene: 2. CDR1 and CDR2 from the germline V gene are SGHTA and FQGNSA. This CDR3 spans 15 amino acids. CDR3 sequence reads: CASSWTSGNQETQYF. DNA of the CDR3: TGTGCCAGCAGCTGGACTAGCGGGAATCAAGAGACCCAGTACTTC.

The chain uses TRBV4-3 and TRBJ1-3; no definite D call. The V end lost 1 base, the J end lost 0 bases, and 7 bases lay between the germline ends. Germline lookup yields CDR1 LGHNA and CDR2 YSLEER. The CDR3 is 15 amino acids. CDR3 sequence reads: CASSQALYSGNTIYF. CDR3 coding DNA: TGCGCCAGCAGCCAAGCGCTATACTCTGGAAACACCATATATTTT.

The CDR3 DNA reads as TGTGCCATCAGTCCCGGGACAGGGTTCGGTGGCTACACCTTC. It encodes CAISPGTGFGGYTF. The V gene is TRBV10-3, the J gene TRBJ1-2, with 9 bases identical to TRBD1. V was pared by 5 bases and J by 7 bases, with 8 bases of the junction left unmatched. Germline loops: CDR1 ENHRY, CDR2 SYGVKD. The CDR3 runs to 14 residues.

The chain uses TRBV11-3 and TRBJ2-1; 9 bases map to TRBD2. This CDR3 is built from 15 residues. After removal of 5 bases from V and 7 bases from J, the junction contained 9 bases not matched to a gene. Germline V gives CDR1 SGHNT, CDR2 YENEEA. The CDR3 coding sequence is TGTGCCAGCAGCCGCGGCGGGGGGGAAATTAATGAGCAGTTCTTC. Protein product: CASSRGGGEINEQFF.

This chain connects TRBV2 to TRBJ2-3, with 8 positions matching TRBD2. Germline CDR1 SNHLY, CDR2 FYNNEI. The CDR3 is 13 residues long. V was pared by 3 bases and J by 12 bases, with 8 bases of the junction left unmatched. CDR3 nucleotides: TGTGCCAGCAGTGAGGTTTTTAGCGGGATACAGTATTTT. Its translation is CASSEVFSGIQYF.

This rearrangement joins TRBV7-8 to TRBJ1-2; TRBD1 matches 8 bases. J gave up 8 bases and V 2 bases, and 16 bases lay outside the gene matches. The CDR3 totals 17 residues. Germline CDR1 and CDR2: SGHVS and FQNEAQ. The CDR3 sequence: CASSLSWETGESYGYTF. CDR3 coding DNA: TGTGCCAGCAGCTTATCCTGGGAGACAGGGGAGTCCTACGGCTACACCTTC.

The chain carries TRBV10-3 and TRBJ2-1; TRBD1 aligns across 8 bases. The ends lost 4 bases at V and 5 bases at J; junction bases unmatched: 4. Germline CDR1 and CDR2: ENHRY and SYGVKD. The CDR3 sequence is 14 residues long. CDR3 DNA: TGTGCCATCAGTGTTGGACAGGGACACAATGAGCAGTTCTTC. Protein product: CAISVGQGHNEQFF.

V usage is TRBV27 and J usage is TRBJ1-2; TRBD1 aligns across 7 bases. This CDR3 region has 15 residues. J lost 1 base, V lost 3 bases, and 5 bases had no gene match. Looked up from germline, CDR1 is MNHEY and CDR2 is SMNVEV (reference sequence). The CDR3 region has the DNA TGTGCCAGCAGTTTTTACCGGGACAGTAACTATGGCTACACCTTC. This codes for CASSFYRDSNYGYTF.

CDR3 sequence: CASSAPRTGHNSPLHF. Here the CDR3 DNA reads TGTGCCAGCAGTGCCCCCCGGACAGGCCACAATTCACCCCTCCACTTT. The rearrangement links TRBV6-1 to TRBJ1-6; 7 bases fit TRBD1. The J segment lost 7 bases and the V segment lost 4 bases, leaving 10 bases of the junction unmatched. The V gene's germline CDR1 is MNHNS and CDR2 SASEGT. This CDR3 region has 16 residues.